The rows below give T cell receptor beta chains drawn from one sample of a study of CD8+CD57+ T cells in acquired aplastic anemia. One entry per CDR3 protein, called by TCRdb with MiXCR from the reads. Here the sample spans tens of thousands of distinct CDR3 sequences, 40% to 50% being singletons. Sequenced: sorted CD4+, CD8+, or CD8+CD57+ T cells (not recorded which) from PBMCs. These receptors all stem from a human donor in good health, serving as a control. CDR3s include the opening cysteine and the closing phenylalanine or tryptophan. D genes are given only for firm matches. Part of the rows lack a size; the others show once, few, many or a class for expanded clones.

clone_size	v_call	cdr3_length	j_call	d_call	cdr3_aa	cdr3_nt
many	TRBV24-1	14	TRBJ2-7	.	CATSPGVNPWEQYF	TGTGCCACCAGCCCCGGCGTGAACCCCTGGGAGCAGTACTTC
once	TRBV7-9	13	TRBJ1-1	.	CASSLVTPSEAFF	TGTGCCAGCAGCTTAGTTACCCCCTCTGAAGCTTTCTTT
few	TRBV9	17	TRBJ2-1	TRBD1	CASSVGDRGPVYNEQFF	TGTGCCAGCAGCGTAGGGGACAGGGGTCCTGTTTACAATGAGCAGTTCTTC
few	TRBV9	18	TRBJ1-1	.	CASSFNPLPGLMNTEAFF	TGTGCCAGCAGCTTTAACCCCCTCCCAGGCCTCATGAACACTGAAGCTTTCTTT
.	TRBV10-2	14	TRBJ1-2	TRBD1	CASTPRGLGHGYTF	TGCGCCAGCACTCCGAGGGGGCTGGGTCATGGCTACACCTTC
.	TRBV2	12	TRBJ2-5	.	CASSEWMETQYF	TGTGCCAGCAGTGAATGGATGGAGACCCAGTACTTC
once	TRBV15	12	TRBJ2-7	.	CATSDDPYEQYF	TGTGCCACTTCGGACGACCCCTACGAGCAGTACTTC
.	TRBV3-1	14	TRBJ2-1	.	CASSHKVLANEQFF	TGTGCCAGCAGCCACAAGGTGTTGGCCAATGAGCAGTTCTTC
once	TRBV2	15	TRBJ2-3	.	CASSLRSRSADTQYF	TGTGCCAGCAGTTTAAGGTCTCGCTCGGCAGATACGCAGTATTTT
many	TRBV2	16	TRBJ1-6	.	CASSETGTTLNSPLHF	TGTGCCAGCAGTGAAACAGGCACGACCCTGAATTCACCCCTCCACTTT
.	TRBV19	14	TRBJ2-5	TRBD1	CASSLQGVQETQYF	TGTGCCAGTAGCCTTCAGGGGGTACAAGAGACCCAGTACTTC
many	TRBV6-5	14	TRBJ2-7	.	CASSYVQGNYEQYF	TGTGCCAGCAGTTACGTGCAGGGTAACTACGAGCAGTACTTC
many	TRBV6-1	12	TRBJ2-7	.	CATRTAAPEQYF	TGTGCCACCCGGACAGCGGCGCCCGAGCAGTACTTC
.	TRBV29-1	12	TRBJ1-2	.	CSVERGGPGNTF	TGCAGCGTTGAAAGGGGGGGCCCTGGAAACACCTTC
.	TRBV7-9	13	TRBJ2-3	TRBD1	CASSGQGSDTQYF	TGTGCCAGCAGCGGACAGGGGTCAGATACGCAGTATTTT
few	TRBV2	13	TRBJ1-6	.	CASSEGGNSPLHF	TGTGCCAGCAGTGAAGGGGGCAATTCACCCCTCCACTTT
few	TRBV12-3/TRBV12-4	16	TRBJ2-7	TRBD2	CASSLTAGGPSYEQYF	TGTGCCAGCAGTTTAACGGCGGGAGGGCCTTCGTACGAGCAGTACTTC
many	TRBV7-9	17	TRBJ1-1	TRBD1	CASSSHDRAGVRTEAFF	TGTGCCAGCAGCTCACACGACAGGGCGGGAGTTCGCACTGAAGCTTTCTTT
.	TRBV12-3/TRBV12-4	14	TRBJ2-7	.	CASSPETGVDEQYF	TGTGCCAGCAGTCCAGAGACAGGAGTTGACGAGCAGTACTTC
.	TRBV25-1	16	TRBJ2-3	TRBD2	CASVDGGTSGRDTQYF	TGTGCCAGCGTTGATGGAGGGACTAGCGGGAGGGATACGCAGTATTTT
.	TRBV7-4	16	TRBJ1-6	.	CASSPHYSLSNSPLHF	TGTGCCAGCAGCCCACACTATAGCCTAAGTAATTCACCCCTCCACTTT
.	TRBV15	15	TRBJ1-5	.	CATSRVGVSNQPQHF	TGTGCCACCAGCAGAGTGGGCGTTAGCAATCAGCCCCAGCATTTT
.	TRBV13	17	TRBJ2-1	TRBD2	CASSIAGVWGVRHEQFF	TGTGCCAGCAGCATAGCGGGAGTGTGGGGGGTTAGGCATGAGCAGTTCTTC
many	TRBV24-1	14	TRBJ2-1	.	CATSDPGQLNEQFF	TGTGCCACCAGTGACCCGGGGCAGCTCAATGAGCAGTTCTTC